One sample yielded the 22 T cell receptor beta chains listed below, sequenced in a study of PD-L1 blockade in urothelial cancer. Measured with immunoSEQ multiplex PCR; TCRdb has only the in-frame clones, and not every one. The table shows some 100,000 clones, with about 90% occurring only once. The input for sequencing was PBMCs, taken around atezolizumab (anti-PD-L1) treatment. These receptors were obtained from a woman older than 75 with urothelial cancer.

The genes are TRBV28 and TRBJ2-1, with TRBD2 matching over 8 bases. J was trimmed by 8 bases and V by 7 bases; bases with no gene match: 7. This CDR3 has 13 residues. Germline-derived CDR1 and CDR2 are MDHEN and SYDVKM. CDR3 coding DNA: TGTGCCAGCACCCCGGGGGGGCGGGATGAGCAGTTCTTC. Its protein product is CASTPGGRDEQFF.

J is TRBJ2-5 and V is TRBV25-1, with 13 bases identical to TRBD2. This CDR3 is built from 18 residues. Looked up from germline, CDR1 is MGHDK and CDR2 is SYGVNS. V lost 5 bases to trimming and J lost 3 bases; unmatched junction nucleotides: 12. CDR3 residues: CASSPRTSGRVNKETQYF. The CDR3 DNA sequence: TGTGCCAGCAGTCCCCGGACTAGCGGGAGAGTTAACAAAGAGACCCAGTACTTC. Variable domain in full (rest from reference TRBV25-1 and TRBJ2-5): EADIYQTPRYLVIGTGKKITLECSQTMGHDKMYWYQQDPGMELHLIHYSYGVNSTEKGDLSSESTVSRIRTEHFPLTLESARPSHTSQYLCASSPRTSGRVNKETQYFGPGTRLLVL.

V and J are TRBV5-8 and TRBJ2-1; tentative D call: TRBD2 (6 bases). The V end was cut by 4 bases, the J end by 6 bases, with 23 bases between. CDR3 length: 17 amino acids. Germline V CDR1 and CDR2: SGHTS, YDEGEE. CDR3 sequence: CASSGDGARLGGNEQFF. The CDR3 DNA follows: TGTGCCAGCAGCGGGGACGGAGCGCGACTAGGAGGCAATGAGCAGTTCTTC.

The chain joins TRBV30 to TRBJ1-4; TRBD1 is a possible D gene (6 bases). From germline, CDR1 is GTSNPN and CDR2 SVGIG (reference sequence). This CDR3 region has 14 residues. V was clipped by 1 base and J by 8 bases, with 14 bases between them. The CDR3 protein is CAWSGGGPGEKLFF. CDR3 bases: TGTGCCTGGAGTGGTGGGGGCCCTGGGGAAAAACTGTTTTTT. Together with reference TRBV30 and TRBJ1-4, the CDR3 gives the full variable domain: SQTIHQWPATLVQPVGSPLSLECTVEGTSNPNLYWYRQAAGRGLQLLFYSVGIGQISSEVPQNLSASRPQDRQFILSSKKLLLSDSGFYLCAWSGGGPGEKLFFGSGTQLSVL.

This sequence joins TRBV18 and TRBJ1-5; D gene ambiguous. CDR3 length: 14 amino acids. Trimming removed 4 bases at V and 7 bases at J, with 14 bases between. Looked up from germline, CDR1 is KGHSH and CDR2 is LQKENI. The chain's CDR3 is CASSLPGRVQPQHF. DNA of the CDR3: TGTGCCAGCTCACTCCCAGGTCGTGTGCAGCCCCAGCATTTT.

The chain uses TRBV7-8 and TRBJ1-3; 8 bases agree with TRBD1. The CDR3 covers 15 residues. Germline trimming cut 3 bases from V and 4 bases from J; bases unmatched to any gene: 5. Germline V CDR1 and CDR2: SGHVS, FQNEAQ. The CDR3 sequence: CASSFRTGPGNTIYF. The CDR3 nucleotides are TGTGCCAGCAGCTTCCGGACAGGGCCGGGAAACACCATATATTTT.

The V gene is TRBV27, the J gene TRBJ2-2; TRBD2 agrees at 8 bases. The CDR3 extends over 18 amino acids. Per the germline V gene, CDR1 is MNHEY and CDR2 is SMNVEV (reference sequence). The junction had 12 bases not matched to a gene; V was cut back by 5 bases and J by 1 base. CDR3 DNA: TGTGCCAGCAGTCCCCTTACCGGGAGGGCCGGGAACACCGGGGAGCTGTTTTTT. Its translation is CASSPLTGRAGNTGELFF.

The chain combines TRBV6-5 with TRBJ1-2; 7 nucleotides align to TRBD1. The germline CDR1 and CDR2 sequences are MNHEY and SVGAGI. The ends lost 2 bases at V and 1 base at J; junction bases unmatched: 7. The CDR3 extends over 16 amino acids. The chain's CDR3 is CASSYPSGGGNYGYTF. CDR3 in DNA: TGTGCCAGCAGTTACCCCTCAGGGGGAGGTAACTATGGCTACACCTTC.

V and J are TRBV28 and TRBJ1-2, with TRBD1 as a possible D gene (6 bases). The CDR3 runs to 14 residues. Deletions cut 4 bases from V and 3 bases from J, with 12 bases between. Per the germline V gene, CDR1 is MDHEN and CDR2 is SYDVKM. In DNA, the CDR3 is TGTGCCAGCAGTTCCCAGGGGCTTCACTATGGCTACACCTTC. Translating gives CASSSQGLHYGYTF.

The CDR3 bases are TGTGCCAGCAGCCACCCGTGGTACCCCGGCTACGAGCAGTACTTC. The encoded protein is CASSHPWYPGYEQYF. This chain connects TRBV21-1 to TRBJ2-7; the table's D call, TRBD2, was not checked against the DNA. TRBV21-1 is described as a pseudogene. CDR3 length: 15 amino acids.

The genes are TRBV27 and TRBJ2-7; 8 bases map to TRBD1. Germline CDR1 MNHEY, CDR2 SMNVEV (reference sequence). The CDR3 is made up of 13 amino acids. Unmatched junction bases numbered 3, after V lost 2 bases and J lost 6 bases. Here the CDR3 reads CASSLRQGFEQYF. The CDR3 DNA reads as TGTGCCAGCAGTTTAAGACAGGGGTTCGAGCAGTACTTC.

V usage is TRBV28 and J usage is TRBJ2-5; the D gene is possibly TRBD1 (7 bases). Germline CDR1 MDHEN, CDR2 SYDVKM. Between the trimmed V and J ends, which lost 7 bases and 5 bases, there was a span of 29 bases. This CDR3 has 18 residues. CDR3 protein: CASTPGTVVVTSGETQYF. The CDR3 region has the DNA TGTGCCAGCACCCCCGGGACAGTCGTTGTCACGAGCGGGGAGACCCAGTACTTC.

This clone appeared once. The J gene is TRBJ2-3, the V gene TRBV29-1; 14 bases are shared with TRBD2. The J segment lost 6 bases and the V segment lost 1 base, leaving 0 bases of the junction unmatched. The CDR3 extends over 14 amino acids. Germline V gene data show CDR1 as SQVTM and CDR2 as ANQGSEA. Here the CDR3 reads CSVEGTSGRDTQYF. DNA of the CDR3: TGCAGCGTTGAAGGGACTAGCGGGAGGGATACGCAGTATTTT.

The chain is built from TRBV7-6 and TRBJ2-2; possible D gene TRBD2, 6 bases. Germline V CDR1 and CDR2: SGHVS, FNYEAQ. The CDR3 is 16 amino acids. Trimming stripped 5 bases from V and 0 bases from J, with 13 bases between. The CDR3, as DNA: TGTGCCAGCAGCCCCCGTCCGGGGGCGAACACCGGGGAGCTGTTTTTT. Protein: CASSPRPGANTGELFF.

This clone showed up just a few times. This chain uses TRBV18 with TRBJ2-2; D is unresolved. The germline V and J ends were trimmed by 3 bases and 9 bases, with 8 bases remaining between them. This CDR3 spans 12 amino acids. Germline V gene data show CDR1 as KGHSH and CDR2 as LQKENI. The CDR3 spells CASSPSERELFF. The CDR3 DNA reads TGTGCCAGCTCACCTTCAGAACGGGAGCTGTTTTTT.

J is TRBJ1-2 and V is TRBV27, with 10 bases aligning to TRBD1. This CDR3 contains 17 residues. After removal of 4 bases from V and 5 bases from J, the junction contained 13 bases not matched to a gene. Germline V gene data show CDR1 as MNHEY and CDR2 as SMNVEV (reference sequence). The CDR3 loop reads CASSSSGQGRGVYGYTF. The CDR3 nucleotides are TGTGCCAGCAGTTCCTCGGGACAGGGGCGGGGAGTGTATGGCTACACCTTC.

The CDR3 spells CASTRMWGGEQYF. CDR3 in DNA: TGTGCCAGCACCAGAATGTGGGGCGGCGAGCAGTACTTC. J is TRBJ2-7 and V is TRBV2; D is possibly TRBD1 (5 bases). Trimming cost V 7 bases and J 6 bases, with 16 bases left between them. The CDR3 totals 13 residues. CDR1 and CDR2 from the germline V gene are SNHLY and FYNNEI.

The chain has TRBV27 and TRBJ2-2; a possible D gene is TRBD1 (6 bases). CDR3 length: 18 amino acids. Trimming removed 4 bases from V and 4 bases from J, with 22 bases in between. The V gene's germline CDR1 is MNHEY and CDR2 SMNVEV (reference sequence). The CDR3 loop reads CASSSRTRGGRFTGELFF. The CDR3 nucleotides read TGTGCCAGCAGTTCACGTACTCGAGGGGGTAGGTTCACCGGGGAGCTGTTTTTT.

This chain uses TRBV11-2 with TRBJ1-2; D possibly corresponds to TRBD1 (5 bases). This CDR3 comprises 15 residues. The germline gives CDR1 SGHAT, CDR2 FQNNGV. V was trimmed by 4 bases and J by 8 bases, leaving 20 bases between them. CDR3 residues: CASSSWVSGERGYTF. CDR3 nucleotide sequence: TGTGCCAGCAGCTCATGGGTCTCGGGGGAACGCGGCTACACCTTC. Full variable domain (remainder filled in from reference TRBV11-2 and TRBJ1-2): EAGVAQSPRYKIIEKRQSVAFWCNPISGHATLYWYQQILGQGPKLLIQFQNNGVVDDSQLPKDRFSAERLKGVDSTLKIQPAKLEDSAVYLCASSSWVSGERGYTFGSGTRLTVV.

The chain recombines TRBV7-2 with TRBJ1-1, with 9 nucleotides matching TRBD1. This CDR3 region has 17 residues. Trimming cost V 5 bases and J 6 bases; bases outside gene matches: 16. CDR1 and CDR2 (germline): SGHTA, FQGNSA. For the CDR3, the DNA is TGTGCCAGCAGCCACGGGGACAGGGCGAAATATGGCGCTGAAGCTTTCTTT. It translates to CASSHGDRAKYGAEAFF.

The chain recombines TRBV19 with TRBJ1-2; D remains unclear. Per germline, CDR1 LNHDA and CDR2 SQIVND (reference sequence). The CDR3 contains 14 residues. The V and J ends lost 5 bases and 3 bases respectively, with 13 bases between them. The DNA of the CDR3 is TGTGCCAGTAGTCGAACAGAACTGGACTATGGCTACACCTTC. Translation gives CASSRTELDYGYTF.

For the CDR3, the DNA is TGTGCCAGCAGTCCCGGGAAGGCTGGCTACACCTTC. Translating it yields CASSPGKAGYTF. This chain links TRBV27 with TRBJ1-2; D remains ambiguous. V was pared by 5 bases and J by 7 bases, with 11 bases between. The CDR3 covers 12 residues. Germline V gene sequence: CDR1 MNHEY, CDR2 SMNVEV (reference sequence).